Below, 25 T cell receptor beta chains from the same sample are listed, as sequenced in a study of blood T cell repertoires in COVID-19. Assay: immunoSEQ multiplex PCR; the TCRdb copy retains only in-frame clones and omits some. The table includes about 250,000 clones, over 80% detected once. Sequenced sample: peripheral blood. These receptors originate from a woman between 40 and 50 years old who had recovered from COVID-19.

The CDR3 nucleotides read TGTGCCACCGGGGGGGACACAGATACGCAGTATTTT. It yields the protein CATGGDTDTQYF. The rearrangement uses TRBV24-1 and TRBJ2-3; 7 nucleotides match TRBD2. V lost 9 bases to trimming and J lost 2 bases; unmatched junction nucleotides: 1. In germline, CDR1 is KGHDR, CDR2 SFDVKD. This CDR3 is built from 12 residues.

The chain carries TRBV9 and TRBJ2-1; D perhaps matches TRBD2 (7 bases). The CDR3 length is 17 residues. Germline V lookup: CDR1 SGDLS, CDR2 YYNGEE. Deletions cut 0 bases from V and 9 bases from J, with 22 bases between. The CDR3 loop is CASSVGGLVGGLSEQFF. CDR3 sequence (DNA): TGTGCCAGCAGCGTAGGAGGTTTGGTGGGGGGGCTGAGTGAGCAGTTCTTC.

The genes are TRBV18 and TRBJ2-7; a weak D match, TRBD2 (5 bases). Trimming took off 2 bases at V and 0 bases at J, with 11 bases between the two ends. The CDR3 has 15 residues. Germline V gene lookup returns CDR1 KGHSH and CDR2 LQKENI. The CDR3 DNA sequence: TGTGCCAGCTCACCAGCGGGCGGCTCCTCCTACGAGCAGTACTTC. The encoded protein is CASSPAGGSSYEQYF.

This clone appeared a few times. The rearrangement joins TRBV10-1 to TRBJ1-6; D perhaps matches TRBD1 (5 bases). The CDR3 runs to 13 residues. The V end was cut by 3 bases, the J end by 7 bases, with 7 bases between. CDR1 and CDR2 from the germline V gene are WNHNN and SYGVQD (reference sequence). The CDR3 DNA sequence: TGCGCCAGCAGTGACAGGGCGAATTCACCCCTCCACTTT. Translated, it gives CASSDRANSPLHF.

The chain is built from TRBV7-2 and TRBJ2-7; TRBD1 aligns across 7 bases. The germline V gene has CDR1 SGHTA and CDR2 FQGNSA. The CDR3 totals 14 residues. Trimming removed 4 bases from V and 1 base from J; junction bases left unmatched: 4. CDR3 nucleotide sequence: TGTGCCAGCAGCTCGGGACAGCTTTCCTACGAGCAGTACTTC. This encodes CASSSGQLSYEQYF.

The CDR3, as DNA: TGTGCCAGCATGCACTGGCTAGCGGGTGGGACAGATACGCAGTATTTT. This gives the protein CASMHWLAGGTDTQYF. This chain connects TRBV5-4 to TRBJ2-3; TRBD2 matches at 8 bases. The CDR3 is 16 amino acids. V shed 6 bases, J shed 3 bases, and the junction held 12 bases outside the gene matches. Germline V lookup: CDR1 SGHNT, CDR2 YYREEE (reference sequence).

This chain links TRBV29-1 with TRBJ2-7; 10 bases are shared with TRBD1. Germline V gives CDR1 SQVTM, CDR2 ANQGSEA. V lost 4 bases, J lost 9 bases, and 9 bases stayed unmatched. This CDR3 spans 13 amino acids. The CDR3 nucleotides read TGCAGCGTTGTGGGACAGGGGAGGGTAGCGCAGTACTTC. The encoded protein is CSVVGQGRVAQYF.

The DNA of the CDR3 is TGTGCCAGCAGCTCTCCGGCGGCGGGGGCGAGAAACACCATATATTTT. Translation gives CASSSPAAGARNTIYF. The chain uses TRBV25-1 and TRBJ1-3; D may be TRBD1 (6 bases). Germline values: CDR1 MGHDK, CDR2 SYGVNS. This CDR3 region has 16 residues. Trimming pared 6 bases from V and 5 bases from J, leaving 20 bases between.

The chain combines TRBV12-5 with TRBJ1-1; D not resolved. The germline CDR1 and CDR2 sequences are LGHNT and FRNRAP. Trimming took off 1 base at V and 4 bases at J, with 10 bases between the two ends. CDR3 size: 14 residues. The CDR3 DNA reads TGTGCTAGTGGTTTGGGACATAGTGGCACTGAAGCTTTCTTT. It is translated as CASGLGHSGTEAFF.

CDR3 DNA: TGTGCCATCAGTGACTCGAGGAACAGGGTCTCTGGAAACACCATATATTTT. It encodes CAISDSRNRVSGNTIYF. The gene calls are TRBV10-3 and TRBJ1-3, with D maybe TRBD1 (6 bases). CDR3 size: 17 residues. Trimming left V 3 bases short and J 0 bases short, with 15 bases between. Germline CDR1 ENHRY, CDR2 SYGVKD.

V usage is TRBV19 and J usage is TRBJ2-7; 7 nucleotides agree with TRBD2. The V gene's germline CDR1 is LNHDA and CDR2 SQIVND (reference sequence). CDR3 length equals 14 residues. V shed 4 bases and J 0 bases; nucleotides not matched to a gene: 3. CDR3 amino acids: CASSKSGNSYEQYF. The CDR3 DNA reads TGTGCCAGTAGTAAGAGCGGGAACTCCTACGAGCAGTACTTC. The whole variable domain, remainder taken from reference TRBV19 and TRBJ2-7, is DGGITQSPKYLFRKEGQNVTLSCEQNLNHDAMYWYRQDPGQGLRLIYYSQIVNDFQKGDIAEGYSVSREKKESFPLTVTSAQKNPTAFYLCASSKSGNSYEQYFGPGTRLTVT.

This chain joins TRBV28 and TRBJ2-1, with D possibly TRBD1 on 6 matching bases. CDR1 and CDR2 (germline): MDHEN, SYDVKM. The V and J ends lost 2 bases and 0 bases respectively, with 23 bases between them. CDR3 length: 20 amino acids. CDR3 DNA sequence: TGTGCCAGCAGTTTAGGATCTTGGTTGACAGGAACTAGCTCCTACAATGAGCAGTTCTTC. Translating it yields CASSLGSWLTGTSSYNEQFF.

V and J are TRBV6-1 and TRBJ1-5; perhaps TRBD1 as D (5 bases). This CDR3 spans 16 amino acids. Trimming removed 0 bases from V and 3 bases from J, with 12 bases in between. The germline V gene has CDR1 MNHNS and CDR2 SASEGT. CDR3 coding DNA: TGTGCCAGCAGTGAAGCGCTGGGGCAGCTCAATCAGCCCCAGCATTTT. Translating gives CASSEALGQLNQPQHF.

The chain uses TRBV4-1 and TRBJ1-3, with 7 nucleotides matching TRBD1. The CDR3 length is 18 residues. Germline-derived CDR1 and CDR2 are MGHRA and YSYEKL. V trimming: 2 bases; J trimming: 0 bases; junction bases outside the gene matches: 10. DNA of the CDR3: TGCGCCAGCAGCCAACCCTGGGACAGACTAGACTCTGGAAACACCATATATTTT. Its protein product is CASSQPWDRLDSGNTIYF.

The chain uses TRBV11-2 and TRBJ2-1; 8 bases agree with TRBD2. V lost 5 bases to trimming and J lost 6 bases; unmatched junction nucleotides: 6. Germline V CDR1 and CDR2: SGHAT, FQNNGV. The CDR3 runs to 14 residues. The chain's CDR3 is CASSPGTRGNEQFF. DNA for the CDR3: TGTGCCAGCAGCCCTGGGACTAGAGGCAATGAGCAGTTCTTC.

This rearrangement joins TRBV19 to TRBJ1-5, with D perhaps matching TRBD1 (5 bases). This CDR3 is built from 18 residues. Germline V lookup: CDR1 LNHDA, CDR2 SQIVND (reference sequence). Trimming cost V 6 bases and J 2 bases, with 23 bases left between them. The CDR3 protein is CASRFGGPKKFGNQPQHF. The CDR3 DNA sequence: TGTGCCAGTAGGTTCGGGGGACCCAAAAAATTTGGCAATCAGCCCCAGCATTTT. The variable domain in full, completed from reference TRBV19 and TRBJ1-5, reads DGGITQSPKYLFRKEGQNVTLSCEQNLNHDAMYWYRQDPGQGLRLIYYSQIVNDFQKGDIAEGYSVSREKKESFPLTVTSAQKNPTAFYLCASRFGGPKKFGNQPQHFGDGTRLSIL.

This clone was seen many times. V gene TRBV29-1 combines with J gene TRBJ1-5; 12 bases agree with TRBD1. The J segment lost 0 bases and the V segment lost 6 bases, leaving 6 bases of the junction unmatched. The CDR3 runs to 16 residues. The germline V gene encodes CDR1 SQVTM and CDR2 ANQGSEA. The CDR3 region is CSVRDRGPGSNQPQHF. The CDR3 DNA sequence: TGCAGCGTCCGGGACAGGGGGCCTGGTAGCAATCAGCCCCAGCATTTT. Based on the CDR3 plus reference TRBV29-1 and TRBJ1-5, the full variable domain is SAVISQKPSRDICQRGTSLTIQCQVDSQVTMMFWYRQQPGQSLTLIATANQGSEATYESGFVIDKFPISRPNLTFSTLTVSNMSPEDSSIYLCSVRDRGPGSNQPQHFGDGTRLSIL.

The genes are TRBV19 and TRBJ1-2; D unresolved. The germline gives CDR1 LNHDA, CDR2 SQIVND (reference sequence). The CDR3 spans 15 residues. V was shortened by 5 bases and J by 0 bases, with 13 bases between the two germline ends. CDR3 residues: CASSEASDPNYGYTF. In nucleotides, the CDR3 is TGTGCCAGTAGTGAGGCTTCAGACCCTAACTATGGCTACACCTTC.

J is TRBJ2-1 and V is TRBV19, with 10 nucleotides matching TRBD2. The CDR3 loop spans 14 amino acids. The V gene's germline CDR1 is LNHDA and CDR2 SQIVND (reference sequence). The V gene end was trimmed by 2 bases and the J gene end by 8 bases; junction bases not matched to a gene: 3. CDR3 region: CASSISGTSDEQFF. CDR3 coding DNA: TGTGCCAGTAGTATATCGGGGACTAGCGATGAGCAGTTCTTC.

The rearrangement links TRBV19 to TRBJ2-3, with D perhaps matching TRBD1 (6 bases). The V end lost 3 bases, the J end lost 0 bases, and 13 bases lay between the germline ends. The CDR3 spans 16 residues. Germline V gene data show CDR1 as LNHDA and CDR2 as SQIVND (reference sequence). CDR3: CASSMWDTPSTDTQYF. In nucleotides, the CDR3 is TGTGCCAGTAGTATGTGGGACACCCCTAGCACAGATACGCAGTATTTT.

The J gene is TRBJ1-5, the V gene TRBV2, with 7 positions matching TRBD1. The CDR3 is 16 amino acids. Looked up from germline, CDR1 is SNHLY and CDR2 is FYNNEI. Trimming took 7 bases from V and 2 from J; bases not matched to a gene: 11. CDR3 amino acids: CASTTTGADRNQPQHF. Written as DNA, the CDR3 is TGTGCCAGCACCACTACAGGGGCTGATCGCAATCAGCCCCAGCATTTT.

The chain carries TRBV2 and TRBJ2-3; TRBD2 might be the D (5 bases). The V gene lost 2 bases and the J gene lost 4 bases, with 13 bases spanning the gap. From germline, CDR1 is SNHLY and CDR2 FYNNEI. The CDR3 sequence is 15 residues long. The CDR3 here is CASSERLAGADTQYF. In DNA form, the CDR3 reads TGTGCCAGCAGTGAACGGCTAGCCGGCGCAGATACGCAGTATTTT.

This chain links TRBV6-6 with TRBJ1-1; weak D call: TRBD1 (5 bases). CDR1 is MNHNY, CDR2 SVGAGI, per germline (reference sequence). The CDR3 is 16 residues long. V was cut by 5 bases and J by 1 base, with 17 bases left in between. The CDR3 protein is CASSIEPGGTNTEAFF. CDR3 sequence (DNA): TGTGCCAGCAGTATCGAGCCGGGGGGGACGAACACTGAAGCTTTCTTT.

The V call is TRBV6-5, the J call TRBJ2-2; no clear D. Trimming removed 8 bases at V and 4 bases at J, with 11 bases between. The germline CDR1 and CDR2 sequences are MNHEY and SVGAGI. CDR3 size: 13 residues. The CDR3 loop reads CASLSQPTGELFF. CDR3 coding DNA: TGTGCCAGCTTGAGCCAACCCACCGGGGAGCTGTTTTTT.

This clone was observed a single time. This chain joins TRBV5-4 and TRBJ2-1, with 13 bases lining up with TRBD2. The V and J ends lost 2 bases and 4 bases, in that order; junction bases with no gene match: 3. The germline CDR1 and CDR2 sequences are SGHNT and YYREEE (reference sequence). The CDR3 consists of 16 residues. Written as DNA, the CDR3 is TGTGCCAGCAGCTTTGGACTAGCGGGGGAGTACAATGAGCAGTTCTTC. Translating it yields CASSFGLAGEYNEQFF.